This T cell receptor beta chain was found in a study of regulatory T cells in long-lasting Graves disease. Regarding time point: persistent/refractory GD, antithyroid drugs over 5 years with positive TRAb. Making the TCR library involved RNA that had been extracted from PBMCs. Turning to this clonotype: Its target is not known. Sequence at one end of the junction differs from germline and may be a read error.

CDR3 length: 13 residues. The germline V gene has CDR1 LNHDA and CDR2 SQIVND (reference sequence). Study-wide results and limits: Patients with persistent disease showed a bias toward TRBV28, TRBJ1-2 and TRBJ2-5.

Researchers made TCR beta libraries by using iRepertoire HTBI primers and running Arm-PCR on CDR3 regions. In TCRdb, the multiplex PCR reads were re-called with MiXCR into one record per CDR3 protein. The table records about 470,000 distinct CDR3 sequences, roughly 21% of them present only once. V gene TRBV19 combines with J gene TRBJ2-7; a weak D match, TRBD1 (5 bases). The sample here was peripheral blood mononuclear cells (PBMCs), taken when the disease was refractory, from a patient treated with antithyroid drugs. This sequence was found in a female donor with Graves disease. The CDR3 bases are TGTGCCAGTAGTATATGGGGCTCCTCCGAGCAGTACTTC. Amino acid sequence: CASSIWGSSEQYF.